What follows describes a single T cell receptor beta chain. Antigen unknown. TCRdb itself ran the RT-PCR reads through MiXCR, one entry per CDR3 protein. The repertoire consists of about 520,000 distinct CDR3 sequences, with 6.5% to 8% occurring once and the leading ten covering roughly 13%. The source of the sample is a study of response to subunit inactivated influenza vaccine. General study points: Authors suggested seasonal influenza vaccinations each recruit few new T cells.

There are 17 residues in the CDR3. V lost 2 bases to trimming and J lost 2 bases, with 16 bases between them. Germline V gene sequence: CDR1 ENHRY, CDR2 SYGVKD. The V and J genes are TRBV10-3 and TRBJ2-1; weak D call: TRBD2 (5 bases). This TCR was sampled from a man aged 45 to 70 who received an inactivated influenza vaccine. This specimen consisted of PBMCs from blood, obtained about 23 months after vaccination. CDR3 sequence reads: CAISEVSGERPYNEQFF. CDR3 coding DNA: TGTGCCATCAGTGAGGTTTCTGGGGAGCGCCCCTACAATGAGCAGTTCTTC.